This T cell receptor beta chain was sequenced in a study of beta chain features in type 1 diabetes. Study-wide context: Age, gender and cell yields were alike across patients and healthy donors.

Via CD45RO/CCR7/CD25/CD127/CD95/CD27, cells of the CD4+ naive, central memory, regulatory and stem cell-like memory subsets were sorted. Turning to this clone: The antigen remains undetermined.

Expressed TCRB transcripts were sequenced because the isolated RNA had all been reverse transcribed beforehand. Generated by immunoSEQ multiplex PCR, the TCRdb table keeps only in-frame clones and is missing some. The sample records roughly 240,000 clones, about 63% being singletons. Whole-study findings and limits: It was possible that PCR favored shorter templates, equally so in patients and controls. Naive, central memory and Treg TCRB repertoires appeared more alike in patients than in healthy donors.

The sample taken for sequencing was naive CD4+ T cells from blood. This TCR was sampled from a man under 40 in good health.

The CDR3 coding sequence is TGTGCCACCAGCGGTGAGGGGGGCAATCAGCCCCAGCATTTT. It translates to CATSGEGGNQPQHF. The chain links TRBV15 to TRBJ1-5; D may be TRBD1 (6 bases). Per germline, CDR1 LNHNV and CDR2 YYDKDF (reference sequence). This CDR3 has 14 residues. V shed 5 bases and J shed 2 bases, with 10 bases lying between them. The entire variable domain, with the rest obtained from reference TRBV15 and TRBJ1-5, is as follows: DAMVIQNPRYQVTQFGKPVTLSCSQTLNHNVMYWYQQKSSQAPKLLFHYYDKDFNNEADTPDNFQSRRPNTSFCFLDIRSPGLGDTAMYLCATSGEGGNQPQHFGDGTRLSIL.